The 27 T cell receptor beta chains below were found in one sample sequenced in a study of cytomegalovirus exposure and HLA in healthy donors. Primers for the PCR totalled 60 Vbeta and 13 Jbeta. Measured with immunoSEQ multiplex PCR; TCRdb has only the in-frame clones, and not every one. The table records about 94,000 clones, about 80% of them present only once. Material for sequencing was PBMCs. All receptors derive from a male donor in good health and CMV-seronegative.

In its sample, this clone was seen once. The J gene is TRBJ1-1, the V gene TRBV7-9, with a tentative D call TRBD1 (6 bases). This CDR3 comprises 13 residues. Trimming shortened V by 6 bases and J by 11 bases, and 19 bases separated the two germline ends. Germline V gives CDR1 SEHNR, CDR2 FQNEAQ (reference sequence). CDR3 bases: TGTGCCAGCAGACCCGGGACAAGCCGGGCGGCTTTCTTT. It yields the protein CASRPGTSRAAFF.

This clone appeared once. V and J are TRBV7-9 and TRBJ1-5, with 8 positions matching TRBD1. Trimming cost V 4 bases and J 4 bases; bases outside gene matches: 12. CDR3 length equals 17 residues. Germline assignment: CDR1 SEHNR and CDR2 FQNEAQ (reference sequence). The CDR3 loop reads CASSSHQTGGQNQPQHF. DNA of the CDR3: TGTGCCAGCAGCTCCCATCAAACAGGGGGTCAAAATCAGCCCCAGCATTTT. Based on the CDR3 plus reference TRBV7-9 and TRBJ1-5, the full variable domain is DTGVSQNPRHKITKRGQNVTFRCDPISEHNRLYWYRQTLGQGPEFLTYFQNEAQLEKSRLLSDRFSAERPKGSFSTLEIQRTEQGDSAMYLCASSSHQTGGQNQPQHFGDGTRLSIL.

The genes are TRBV5-6 and TRBJ1-5, with D tentatively TRBD1 (5 bases). Looked up from germline, CDR1 is SGHDT and CDR2 is YYEEEE. Trimming cost V 1 base and J 4 bases, with 9 bases left between them. This CDR3 contains 14 residues. In nucleotides, the CDR3 is TGTGCCAGCAGCTTGACAGGACCTAATCAGCCCCAGCATTTT. Its translation: CASSLTGPNQPQHF.

This clone was recorded a few times. The chain employs TRBV7-7 and TRBJ2-6; TRBD1 aligns across 11 bases. Germline CDR1 SSHAT, CDR2 FNYEAQ (reference sequence). The ends lost 6 bases at V and 0 bases at J; junction bases unmatched: 7. The CDR3 is made up of 18 amino acids. The CDR3 here is CASSPGTGGLSGANVLTF. CDR3 coding DNA: TGTGCCAGCAGTCCCGGGACAGGGGGTCTCTCTGGGGCCAACGTCCTGACTTTC.

This chain joins TRBV9 and TRBJ2-4; 11 bases fit TRBD1. Trimming removed 4 bases from V and 6 bases from J; junction bases left unmatched: 6. The CDR3 totals 15 residues. The germline V gene has CDR1 SGDLS and CDR2 YYNGEE. Here the CDR3 reads CASSPAGTGGNIQYF. CDR3 coding DNA: TGTGCCAGCAGCCCCGCCGGGACAGGGGGAAACATTCAGTACTTC.

The chain carries TRBV21-1 and TRBJ2-4; TRBD1, the table's D call, lacks a check against the DNA. TRBV21-1 is deemed a pseudogene. CDR3 size: 14 residues. The CDR3 bases are TGTGCCAGCAGCACCCAGGGGTTCGAAAACATTCAGTACTTC. This translates into CASSTQGFENIQYF.

This clone was detected a few times. The chain couples TRBV25-1 to TRBJ1-3, with D unclear. The CDR3 runs to 15 residues. Per the germline V gene, CDR1 is MGHDK and CDR2 is SYGVNS. V was trimmed by 4 bases and J by 0 bases, leaving 10 bases between them. CDR3 DNA: TGTGCCAGCAGTGCCCCTGGGAGCTCTGGAAACACCATATATTTT. Its translation is CASSAPGSSGNTIYF.

The gene calls are TRBV9 and TRBJ2-7; the match to TRBD2 covers 8 bases. Germline V gene lookup returns CDR1 SGDLS and CDR2 YYNGEE. The CDR3 spans 14 residues. Germline trimming cut 0 bases from V and 7 bases from J; bases unmatched to any gene: 6. CDR3 amino acids: CASSVGTSPGEQYF. CDR3 coding DNA: TGTGCCAGCAGCGTAGGGACTAGCCCAGGGGAGCAGTACTTC.

In its sample, this clone was seen a few times. The chain employs TRBV6-5 and TRBJ1-1; 7 nucleotides match TRBD1. Germline V gives CDR1 MNHEY, CDR2 SVGAGI. This CDR3 has 15 amino acids. V shed 2 bases, J shed 1 base, and the junction held 4 bases outside the gene matches. The CDR3 nucleotides are TGTGCCAGCAGTTACCCCAGGACAGGGAACACTGAAGCTTTCTTT. Amino acid sequence: CASSYPRTGNTEAFF.

The chain's CDR3 is CASSLVTGVNQPQHF. As DNA, the CDR3 is TGTGCCAGCAGCTTAGTGACAGGGGTTAATCAGCCCCAGCATTTT. V and J are TRBV7-2 and TRBJ1-5; 8 nucleotides agree with TRBD1. Unmatched junction bases numbered 3, after V lost 1 base and J lost 4 bases. The length of the CDR3 is 15 residues. Germline CDR1 is SGHTA and CDR2 is FQGNSA.

The chain combines TRBV7-6 with TRBJ1-5; D is perhaps TRBD1 (6 bases). The V and J ends lost 2 bases and 7 bases respectively, with 12 bases between them. This CDR3 has 14 amino acids. Per germline, CDR1 SGHVS and CDR2 FNYEAQ. CDR3: CASSLSAGEQPQHF. The CDR3 coding sequence is TGTGCCAGCAGCTTATCAGCAGGGGAACAGCCCCAGCATTTT. The whole variable domain, remainder taken from reference TRBV7-6 and TRBJ1-5, is GAGVSQSPRYKVTKRGQDVALRCDPISGHVSLYWYRQALGQGPEFLTYFNYEAQQDKSGLPNDRFSAERPEGSISTLTIQRTEQRDSAMYRCASSLSAGEQPQHFGDGTRLSIL.

This clone was found once. The J gene is TRBJ2-7, the V gene TRBV6-1, with D hard to call. In germline, CDR1 is MNHNS, CDR2 SASEGT. This CDR3 contains 12 residues. The V and J ends lost 3 bases and 2 bases respectively, with 5 bases between them. CDR3 amino acids: CASSEAAYEQYF. Here the CDR3 DNA reads TGTGCCAGCAGTGAGGCAGCCTACGAGCAGTACTTC.

The chain combines TRBV6-5 with TRBJ2-4; D is unresolved. The CDR3 is 15 residues long. V was trimmed by 0 bases and J by 6 bases, leaving 12 bases between them. Germline V lookup: CDR1 MNHEY, CDR2 SVGAGI. The CDR3 region is CASSYSMAARNIQYF. CDR3 nucleotide sequence: TGTGCCAGCAGTTACTCTATGGCTGCACGAAACATTCAGTACTTC.

V gene TRBV19 combines with J gene TRBJ2-2; the D is unclear. CDR1 LNHDA and CDR2 SQIVND come from the germline V gene (reference sequence). V shed 1 base and J shed 0 bases, with 6 bases lying between them. This CDR3 contains 15 residues. DNA of the CDR3: TGTGCCAGTAGTATAGGGGCCACGAACACCGGGGAGCTGTTTTTT. Translating gives CASSIGATNTGELFF.

This chain joins TRBV10-3 and TRBJ1-1; perhaps TRBD1 as D (6 bases). Deletions cut 8 bases from V and 3 bases from J, with 19 bases between. This CDR3 has 15 residues. Germline CDR1 is ENHRY and CDR2 is SYGVKD. The CDR3 bases are TGTGCCATCTCGGCTCGGGGGGCAAGGGACACTGAAGCTTTCTTT. Its translation: CAISARGARDTEAFF.

This clone was counted only a few times. The chain joins TRBV9 to TRBJ1-2; the D gene is possibly TRBD1 (6 bases). The CDR3 totals 14 residues. V dropped 4 bases and J dropped 2 bases, with 12 bases sitting between them. Germline values: CDR1 SGDLS, CDR2 YYNGEE. CDR3 bases: TGTGCCAGCAGCCGGGCCCAGGGGAACTATGGCTACACCTTC. Protein sequence: CASSRAQGNYGYTF.

The chain links TRBV19 to TRBJ1-4; 9 bases are a match to TRBD1. Germline CDR1 is LNHDA and CDR2 is SQIVND (reference sequence). The CDR3 totals 14 residues. V was clipped by 5 bases and J by 8 bases; unmatched bases: 6. The CDR3 is CASSFTGGAEKLFF. The CDR3 DNA reads TGTGCCAGTAGTTTTACAGGGGGCGCGGAAAAACTGTTTTTT.

This chain uses TRBV7-3 with TRBJ2-3; 7 positions match TRBD1. The CDR3 contains 14 residues. Losses at the gene ends were 5 bases for V and 1 base for J; bases not matched to a gene: 3. Per germline, CDR1 SGHTA and CDR2 FQGTGA. CDR3 coding DNA: TGTGCCAGCAGCCCCACAGGGGGCACAGATACGCAGTATTTT. Its translation is CASSPTGGTDTQYF.

This chain links TRBV28 with TRBJ1-2; 8 bases fit TRBD1. Germline loops: CDR1 MDHEN, CDR2 SYDVKM. The CDR3 is 14 amino acids. Losses at the gene ends were 7 bases for V and 1 base for J; bases not matched to a gene: 5. Here the CDR3 reads CASTGQGFNYGYTF. CDR3 DNA sequence: TGTGCCAGCACCGGACAGGGATTTAACTATGGCTACACCTTC.

The chain has TRBV19 and TRBJ2-5; 14 positions match TRBD2. The junction had 7 bases not matched to a gene; V was cut back by 4 bases and J by 0 bases. The CDR3 has 18 amino acids. Germline V CDR1 and CDR2: LNHDA, SQIVND (reference sequence). The CDR3 bases are TGTGCCAGTAGTACCACCGGGACTAGCGGGGGATACCAAGAGACCCAGTACTTC. This translates into CASSTTGTSGGYQETQYF.

The chain uses TRBV27 and TRBJ2-7; 11 positions match TRBD1. Looked up from germline, CDR1 is MNHEY and CDR2 is SMNVEV (reference sequence). V dropped 5 bases and J dropped 3; count of bases not matched to a gene: 9. The CDR3 contains 16 residues. CDR3 loop: CASSLKPGQGVYEQYF. The DNA for the CDR3 is TGTGCCAGCAGTCTCAAACCGGGACAGGGGGTCTACGAGCAGTACTTC.

This clone appeared a few times. The J gene is TRBJ2-5, the V gene TRBV28; TRBD1 matches 8 bases. This CDR3 has 13 amino acids. The germline gives CDR1 MDHEN, CDR2 SYDVKM. The trim removed 4 bases at V and 5 bases at J, leaving 3 bases unmatched. CDR3 residues: CASSSGGAETQYF. CDR3 in DNA: TGTGCCAGCAGTTCAGGGGGCGCGGAGACCCAGTACTTC.

The chain joins TRBV27 to TRBJ1-2; the match to TRBD1 covers 7 bases. CDR1 is MNHEY and CDR2 is SMNVEV in the germline V gene (reference sequence). V gave up 5 bases and J gave up 7 bases; unmatched junction bases: 16. This CDR3 contains 16 residues. The CDR3 DNA follows: TGTGCCAGCAGTCTCCGATACCAACAGGGGAAGGGTGGCTACACCTTC. The encoded protein is CASSLRYQQGKGGYTF.

This sequence joins TRBV6-5 and TRBJ1-5; 9 nucleotides agree with TRBD1. The CDR3 runs to 14 residues. V trimming: 4 bases; J trimming: 8 bases; junction bases outside the gene matches: 6. In germline, CDR1 is MNHEY, CDR2 SVGAGI. The CDR3 loop is CASSSGQGRKPQHF. Written as DNA, the CDR3 is TGTGCCAGCAGTTCGGGACAGGGACGGAAGCCCCAGCATTTT.

The chain uses TRBV19 and TRBJ1-6; D unresolved. The CDR3 consists of 14 residues. V was cut by 3 bases and J by 8 bases, with 11 bases left in between. Looked up from germline, CDR1 is LNHDA and CDR2 is SQIVND (reference sequence). CDR3 residues: CASSIEGSYSPLHF. The DNA of the CDR3 is TGTGCCAGTAGTATTGAGGGCAGTTATTCACCCCTCCACTTT.

This sequence joins TRBV5-6 and TRBJ1-2; 7 nucleotides agree with TRBD1. With 6 bases clipped from V and 3 bases from J, the junction kept 8 bases outside the gene matches. Germline loops: CDR1 SGHDT, CDR2 YYEEEE. The CDR3 contains 14 residues. Written as DNA, the CDR3 is TGTGCCAGCATTCTATTAGGACAGGACTATGGCTACACCTTC. It is translated as CASILLGQDYGYTF.

The chain combines TRBV30 with TRBJ1-5; the match to TRBD1 covers 9 bases. The CDR3 contains 13 residues. The V segment lost 5 bases and the J segment 2 bases; nucleotides outside the gene matches: 1. Germline V gene data show CDR1 as GTSNPN and CDR2 as SVGIG (reference sequence). The CDR3, as DNA: TGTGCCTGGCGACAGGGGGGCAATCAGCCCCAGCATTTT. This gives the protein CAWRQGGNQPQHF.